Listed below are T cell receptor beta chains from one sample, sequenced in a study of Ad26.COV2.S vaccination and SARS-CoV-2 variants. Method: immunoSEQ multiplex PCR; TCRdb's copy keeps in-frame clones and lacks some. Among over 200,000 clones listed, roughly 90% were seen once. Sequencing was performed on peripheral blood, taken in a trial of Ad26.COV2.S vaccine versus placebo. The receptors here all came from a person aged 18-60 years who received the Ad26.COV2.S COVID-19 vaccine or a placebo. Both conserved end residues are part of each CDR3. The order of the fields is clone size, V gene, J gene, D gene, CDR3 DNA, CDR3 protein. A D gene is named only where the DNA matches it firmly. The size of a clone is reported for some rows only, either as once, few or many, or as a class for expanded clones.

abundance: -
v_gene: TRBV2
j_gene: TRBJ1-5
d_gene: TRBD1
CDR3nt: TGTGCCAGCATTCTGGACAGGGGCGGCAATCAGCCCCAGCATTTT
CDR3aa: CASILDRGGNQPQHF

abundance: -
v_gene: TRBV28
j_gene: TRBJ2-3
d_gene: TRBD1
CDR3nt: TGTGCCAGCAGTACCCCCAAGGGGGCCACAGATACGCAGTATTTT
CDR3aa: CASSTPKGATDTQYF

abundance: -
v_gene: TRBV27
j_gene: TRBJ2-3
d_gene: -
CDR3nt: TGTGCCAGCAGTTTTTATTTGGACACCACTAGCACAGATACGCAGTATTTT
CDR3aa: CASSFYLDTTSTDTQYF

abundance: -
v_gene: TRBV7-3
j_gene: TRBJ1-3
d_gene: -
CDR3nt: TGTGCCAGCGCAACCGGGGACTCTGGAAACACCATATATTTT
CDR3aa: CASATGDSGNTIYF

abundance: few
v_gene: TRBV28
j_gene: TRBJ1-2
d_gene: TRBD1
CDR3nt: TGTGCCAGCAGTTCTCCGGGACAGGCCTTACCCTATGGCTACACCTTC
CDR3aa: CASSSPGQALPYGYTF

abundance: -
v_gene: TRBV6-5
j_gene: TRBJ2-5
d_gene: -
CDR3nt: TGTGCCAGCAGTTACTCGGGAAGGGCAGAGACCCAGTACTTC
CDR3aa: CASSYSGRAETQYF

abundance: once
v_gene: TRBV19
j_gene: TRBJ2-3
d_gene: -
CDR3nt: TGTGCCAGTAGTATTCAGCTCCCAGATACGCAGTATTTT
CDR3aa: CASSIQLPDTQYF

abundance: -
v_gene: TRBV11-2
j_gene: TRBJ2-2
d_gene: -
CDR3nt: TGTGCCAGCAGCTTTGGATCGGGGAGTGCGGGCGGGGAGCTGTTTTTT
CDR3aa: CASSFGSGSAGGELFF

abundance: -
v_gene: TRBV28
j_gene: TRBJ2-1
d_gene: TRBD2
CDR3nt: TGTGCCAGCAGTGTCGCTAGCGGGTGGGGGGGCAATGAGCAGTTCTTC
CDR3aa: CASSVASGWGGNEQFF

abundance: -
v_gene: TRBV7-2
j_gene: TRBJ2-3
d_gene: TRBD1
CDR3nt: TGTGCCAGCAGCTTAGTGGACAGGGTCACAGATACGCAGTATTTT
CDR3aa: CASSLVDRVTDTQYF

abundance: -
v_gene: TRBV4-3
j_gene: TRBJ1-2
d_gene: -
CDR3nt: TGCGCCAGCAGCCCAGAGGGGAGCTATGGCTACACCTTC
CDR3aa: CASSPEGSYGYTF

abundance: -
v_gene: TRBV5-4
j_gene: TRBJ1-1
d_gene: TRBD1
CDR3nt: TGTGCCAGCAGCTTGCCGGACAGGGACACTGAAGCTTTCTTT
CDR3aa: CASSLPDRDTEAFF

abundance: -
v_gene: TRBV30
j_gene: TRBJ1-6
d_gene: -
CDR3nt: TGTGCCTGGAGTGCGGACGTCTTAAATTCACCCCTCCACTTT
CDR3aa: CAWSADVLNSPLHF

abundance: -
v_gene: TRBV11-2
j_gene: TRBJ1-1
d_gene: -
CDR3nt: TGTGCCAGCAGCTTATTGTCAGGGGCGAGCACTGAAGCTTTCTTT
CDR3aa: CASSLLSGASTEAFF

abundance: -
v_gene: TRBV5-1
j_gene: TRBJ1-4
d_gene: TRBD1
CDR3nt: TGCGCCAGCAGCTTATATCACAGGGGACTCCGAACAACTAATGAAAAACTGTTTTTT
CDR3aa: CASSLYHRGLRTTNEKLFF

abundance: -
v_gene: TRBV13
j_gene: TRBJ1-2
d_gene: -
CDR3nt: TGTGCCAGCAGCCTCGGGAGGGCGCTAAACTATGGCTACACCTTC
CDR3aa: CASSLGRALNYGYTF

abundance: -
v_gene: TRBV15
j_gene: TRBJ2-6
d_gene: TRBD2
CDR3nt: TGTGCCACCAGCATACGACCCCCGGGACTAGCGGGAGGGCCGGGTATGTCTGGGGCCAACGTCCTGACTTTC
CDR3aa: CATSIRPPGLAGGPGMSGANVLTF

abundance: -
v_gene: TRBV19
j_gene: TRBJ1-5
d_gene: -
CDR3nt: TGTGCCAGCCGACCTGGCAGGGGAGATCAGCCCCAGCATTTT
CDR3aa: CASRPGRGDQPQHF

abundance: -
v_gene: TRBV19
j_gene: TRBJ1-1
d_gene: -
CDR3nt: TGTGCCAGTAGTATGACTTCAGGGCGGACTGAAGCTTTCTTT
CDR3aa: CASSMTSGRTEAFF

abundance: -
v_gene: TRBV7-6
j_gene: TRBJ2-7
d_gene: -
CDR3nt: TGTGCCAGCAGCTTACTCAAACACCCAGGCGAGCAGTACTTC
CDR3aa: CASSLLKHPGEQYF

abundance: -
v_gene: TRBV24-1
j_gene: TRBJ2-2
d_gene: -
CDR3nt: TGTGCCACCAGTGATCTGCGGACGGATACCTTGAACACCGGGGAGCTGTTTTTT
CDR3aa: CATSDLRTDTLNTGELFF

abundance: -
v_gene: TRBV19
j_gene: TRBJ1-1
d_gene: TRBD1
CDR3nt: TGTGCCAGTAGAAAGGGACAGACGAACACTGAAGCTTTCTTT
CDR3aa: CASRKGQTNTEAFF

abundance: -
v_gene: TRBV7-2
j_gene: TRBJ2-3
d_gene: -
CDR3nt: TGTGCCAGCAGCTTAGAGAAGTTAGCAAAAAGCACAGATACGCAGTATTTT
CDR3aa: CASSLEKLAKSTDTQYF

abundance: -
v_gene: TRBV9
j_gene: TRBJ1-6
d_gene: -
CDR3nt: TGTGCCAGCAGCGTAGGGCATGATTGGGAATCACCCCTCCACTTT
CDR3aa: CASSVGHDWESPLHF

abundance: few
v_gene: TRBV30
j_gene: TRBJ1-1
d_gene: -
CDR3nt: TGTGCTATGAACCGGGCCTTTAGGATCGTGAACACTGAAGCTTTCTTT
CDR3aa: CAMNRAFRIVNTEAFF

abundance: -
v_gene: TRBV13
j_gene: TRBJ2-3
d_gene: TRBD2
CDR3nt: TGTGCCAGCAGCTTAGGTGGGAGGGACTACACAGATACGCAGTATTTT
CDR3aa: CASSLGGRDYTDTQYF

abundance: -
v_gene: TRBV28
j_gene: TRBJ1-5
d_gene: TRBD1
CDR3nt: TGTGCCAGCAGTTCGCTCCCCCAGGGGGTTATTGTGAGTACTGATCAGCCCCAGCATTTT
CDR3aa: CASSSLPQGVIVSTDQPQHF

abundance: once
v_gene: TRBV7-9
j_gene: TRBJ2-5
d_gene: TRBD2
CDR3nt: TGTGCCAGCAGCTTATTTCTTCGGGGGCTAGCGGGAGGTGGAGAGACCCAGTACTTC
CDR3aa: CASSLFLRGLAGGGETQYF

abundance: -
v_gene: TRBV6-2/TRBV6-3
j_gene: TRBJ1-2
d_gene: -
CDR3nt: TGTGCCAGCAGTTACGTGGCAGGATCCTATGGCTACACCTTC
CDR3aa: CASSYVAGSYGYTF

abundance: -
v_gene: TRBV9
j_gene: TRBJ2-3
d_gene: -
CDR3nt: TGTGCCAGCAGCGTCTGGGCCCAAACAGATACGCAGTATTTT
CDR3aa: CASSVWAQTDTQYF

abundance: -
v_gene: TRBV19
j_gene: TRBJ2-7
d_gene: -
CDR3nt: TGTGCCAGTAGTAGCACAGCAAACTCCTACGAGCAGTACTTC
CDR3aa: CASSSTANSYEQYF

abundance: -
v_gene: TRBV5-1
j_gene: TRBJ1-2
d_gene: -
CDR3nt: TGCGCCAGCAGCTTGGACGGGATAAACTATGGCTACACCTTC
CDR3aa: CASSLDGINYGYTF

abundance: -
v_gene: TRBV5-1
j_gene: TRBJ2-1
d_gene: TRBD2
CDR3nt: TGCGCCAGCAGCCTGGGACTAGGGGACAATGAGCAGTTCTTC
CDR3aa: CASSLGLGDNEQFF

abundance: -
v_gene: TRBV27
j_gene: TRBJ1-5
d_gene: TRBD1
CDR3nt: TGTGCCAGCAGTTACAGGGGTGACGGGCATCAGCCCCAGCATTTT
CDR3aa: CASSYRGDGHQPQHF

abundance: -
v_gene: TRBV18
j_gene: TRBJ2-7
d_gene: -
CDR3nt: TGTGCCAGCTCACCACTACAGGGTCGGGGAACCTACGAGCAGTACTTC
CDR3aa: CASSPLQGRGTYEQYF

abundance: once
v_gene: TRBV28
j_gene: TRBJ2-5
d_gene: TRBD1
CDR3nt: TGTGCCAGCAGACAGGGGGCTGCTGAGACCCAGTACTTC
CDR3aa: CASRQGAAETQYF

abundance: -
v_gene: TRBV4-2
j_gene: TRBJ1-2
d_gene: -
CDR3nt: TGTGCCAGCAGCCAAGTTTGGGACCTACCAGGCTACACCTTC
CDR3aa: CASSQVWDLPGYTF

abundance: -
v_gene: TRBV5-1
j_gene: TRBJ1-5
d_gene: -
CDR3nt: TGCGCCAGCAGCTTGTCCCACAGTCAGCCCCAGCATTTT
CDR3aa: CASSLSHSQPQHF

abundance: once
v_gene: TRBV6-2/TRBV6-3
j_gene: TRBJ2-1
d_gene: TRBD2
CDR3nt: TGTGCCAGCCGCCAGAGCGGGGGGGCGGCGGGCTACAATGAGCAGTTCTTC
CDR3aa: CASRQSGGAAGYNEQFF

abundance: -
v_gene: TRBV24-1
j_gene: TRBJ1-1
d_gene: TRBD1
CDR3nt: TGTGCCACCAGTGATACAGGGGGCACTGAAGCTTTCTTT
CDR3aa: CATSDTGGTEAFF

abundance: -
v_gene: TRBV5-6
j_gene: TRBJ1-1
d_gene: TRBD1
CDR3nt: TGTGCCAGCAGCTCCTACAGGGGGCCCACTGAAGCTTTCTTT
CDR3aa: CASSSYRGPTEAFF

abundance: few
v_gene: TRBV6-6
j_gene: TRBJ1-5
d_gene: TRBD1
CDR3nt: TGTGCCAGCAGTCCGGGGACAGGGGGTGATCAGCCCCAGCATTTT
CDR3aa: CASSPGTGGDQPQHF

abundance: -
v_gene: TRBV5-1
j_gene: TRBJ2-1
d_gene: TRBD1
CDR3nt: TGCGCCAGCAGCTTGGGGGACAGGGAAAATCATTGGGATGAGCAGTTCTTC
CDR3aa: CASSLGDRENHWDEQFF

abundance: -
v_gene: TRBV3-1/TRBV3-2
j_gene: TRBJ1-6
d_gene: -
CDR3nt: TGTGCCAGCAGCCAAGGTGGGGCACGATCACCCCTCCACTTT
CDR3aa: CASSQGGARSPLHF

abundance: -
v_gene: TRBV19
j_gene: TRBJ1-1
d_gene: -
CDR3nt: TGTGCCAGTACCCGGGCGGGAACCACTGAAGCTTTCTTT
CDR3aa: CASTRAGTTEAFF

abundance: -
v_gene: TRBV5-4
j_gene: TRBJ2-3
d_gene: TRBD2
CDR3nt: TGTGCCAGCAGCTTGAGGCGGGGGGGCGCAGATACGCAGTATTTT
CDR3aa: CASSLRRGGADTQYF

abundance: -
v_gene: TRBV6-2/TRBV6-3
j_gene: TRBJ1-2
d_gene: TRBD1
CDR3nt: TGTGCCAGCAGTAATAACCTCCGGGACAGATCCTATGGCTACACCTTC
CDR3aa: CASSNNLRDRSYGYTF

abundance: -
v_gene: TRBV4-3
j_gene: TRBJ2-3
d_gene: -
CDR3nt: TGCGCCAGCAGCCAAGATAGAGCTCGCACAGATACGCAGTATTTT
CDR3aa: CASSQDRARTDTQYF

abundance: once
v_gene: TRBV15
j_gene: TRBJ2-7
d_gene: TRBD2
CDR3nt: TGTGCCACCAGCGAGGGAGTAGCGGGGGCGTCCTACGAGCAGTACTTC
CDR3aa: CATSEGVAGASYEQYF

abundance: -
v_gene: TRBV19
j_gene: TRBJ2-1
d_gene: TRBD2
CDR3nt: TGTGCCAGTAGTACGCCGGGACTAGCGGGGGGGTACAATGAGCAGTTCTTC
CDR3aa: CASSTPGLAGGYNEQFF

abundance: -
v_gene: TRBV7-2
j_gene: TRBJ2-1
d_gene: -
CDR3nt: TGTGCCAGCAGCCCCGTGTCGACGGGTTACAATGAGCAGTTCTTC
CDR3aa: CASSPVSTGYNEQFF